What follows are 24 T cell receptor beta chains derived from one specimen sequenced in a study of blood T cell repertoires in COVID-19. Data came from immunoSEQ multiplex PCR; TCRdb stores just in-frame clones and leaves some out. Of more than 85,000 clones in the sample, 82% were seen once. The material sequenced was peripheral blood. Receptors originate from a woman older than 75 with acute or convalescent COVID-19.

This chain connects TRBV3-1 (or the pseudogene TRBV3-2) to TRBJ2-3, with a possible D match to TRBD1 (5 bases). The germline V gene has CDR1 LGHDT and CDR2 YNNKEL (reference sequence). CDR3 length equals 13 residues. V was trimmed by 4 bases and J by 5 bases, leaving 10 bases between them. CDR3 in amino acids: CASSPTGVDTQYF. The CDR3 DNA follows: TGTGCCAGCAGCCCCACAGGAGTAGATACGCAGTATTTT.

The chain combines TRBV9 with TRBJ2-5; D gene ambiguous. The CDR3 totals 14 residues. Per germline, CDR1 SGDLS and CDR2 YYNGEE. V was clipped by 0 bases and J by 1 base, with 7 bases between them. CDR3 amino acids: CASSVGSRQETQYF. The DNA for the CDR3 is TGTGCCAGCAGCGTAGGTAGCCGCCAAGAGACCCAGTACTTC.

The chain recombines TRBV6-5 with TRBJ2-2, with D possibly TRBD1 on 6 matching bases. CDR3 size: 14 residues. V dropped 6 bases and J dropped 5 bases, with 13 bases sitting between them. From germline, CDR1 is MNHEY and CDR2 SVGAGI. The CDR3 DNA reads as TGTGCCAGCAGACGTACACAGGGAACCGGGGAGCTGTTTTTT. It translates to CASRRTQGTGELFF.

The chain couples TRBV7-9 to TRBJ2-7; D possibly corresponds to TRBD1 (6 bases). The CDR3 has 11 residues. Germline CDR1 is SEHNR and CDR2 is FQNEAQ (reference sequence). The V end was cut by 9 bases, the J end by 2 bases, with 8 bases between. The CDR3, as DNA: TGTGCCAGTGCAGGGGCCTACGAGCAGTACTTC. Encoded protein: CASAGAYEQYF.

This clone was recorded only once. This CDR3 reads CASSFDTGLNTEAFF. CDR3 DNA sequence: TGTGCCAGCAGTTTCGATACAGGCCTGAACACTGAAGCTTTCTTT. The chain has TRBV27 and TRBJ1-1, with TRBD1 as a possible D gene (5 bases). This CDR3 is built from 15 residues. V was shortened by 3 bases and J by 0 bases, with 11 bases between the two germline ends. Germline assignment: CDR1 MNHEY and CDR2 SMNVEV (reference sequence).

The count of this clone is one. The chain employs TRBV5-1 and TRBJ1-1; D perhaps matches TRBD1 (5 bases). Germline V lookup: CDR1 SGHRS, CDR2 YFSETQ. The CDR3 length is 13 residues. V lost 4 bases and J 1 base, leaving 8 bases between the germline ends. This CDR3 reads CASSPDTNTEAFF. The CDR3 region has the DNA TGCGCCAGCAGCCCGGACACGAACACTGAAGCTTTCTTT.

This clone was observed a few times. The rearrangement links TRBV5-1 to TRBJ2-5, with D possibly TRBD1 on 6 matching bases. The CDR3 is made up of 15 amino acids. The V end lost 0 bases, the J end lost 2 bases, and 11 bases lay between the germline ends. Germline values: CDR1 SGHRS, CDR2 YFSETQ. The CDR3 spells CASSLDRVGQETQYF. CDR3 in DNA: TGCGCCAGCAGCTTGGACAGGGTTGGGCAAGAGACCCAGTACTTC. The complete variable domain, with remaining parts taken from reference TRBV5-1 and TRBJ2-5, reads KAGVTQTPRYLIKTRGQQVTLSCSPISGHRSVSWYQQTPGQGLQFLFEYFSETQRNKGNFPGRFSGRQFSNSRSEMNVSTLELGDSALYLCASSLDRVGQETQYFGPGTRLLVL.

The chain joins TRBV27 to TRBJ2-3, with 8 bases that match TRBD2. The CDR3 spans 17 residues. Germline V gives CDR1 MNHEY, CDR2 SMNVEV (reference sequence). V trimming: 4 bases; J trimming: 1 base; junction bases outside the gene matches: 10. In nucleotides, the CDR3 is TGTGCCAGCAGTTGGAAAGCGGGAGCACTAGGCACAGATACGCAGTATTTT. Its translation: CASSWKAGALGTDTQYF.

The chain joins TRBV18 to TRBJ2-7; 11 positions agree with TRBD2. Germline loops: CDR1 KGHSH, CDR2 LQKENI. Losses at the gene ends were 3 bases for V and 7 bases for J; bases not matched to a gene: 5. CDR3 length: 14 amino acids. In nucleotides, the CDR3 is TGTGCCAGCTCACCCACAGGGACTAGCGGTGAGCAGTACGTC. This encodes CASSPTGTSGEQYV.

V is TRBV5-4 and J is TRBJ2-7; 9 nucleotides line up with TRBD1. With V trimmed by 0 bases and J by 3 bases, 1 base remained unmatched. This CDR3 contains 14 residues. From germline, CDR1 is SGHNT and CDR2 YYREEE (reference sequence). The DNA for the CDR3 is TGTGCCAGCAGCTTGGCGGGACAGGGCTACGAGCAGTACTTC. Its translation is CASSLAGQGYEQYF.

This clone has a handful of counts. The chain joins TRBV3-1 (or the pseudogene TRBV3-2) to TRBJ1-2, with TRBD1 matching over 8 bases. The germline gives CDR1 LGHDT, CDR2 YNNKEL (reference sequence). The trim removed 1 base at V and 3 bases at J, leaving 4 bases unmatched. The CDR3 runs 15 residues. This CDR3 reads CASSQGPQGDYGYTF. CDR3 in DNA: TGTGCCAGCAGCCAAGGCCCACAGGGGGACTATGGCTACACCTTC.

This sequence joins TRBV20-1 and TRBJ1-2; no reliable D call. V lost 1 base to trimming and J lost 11 bases, with 8 bases between them. This CDR3 has 10 amino acids. The germline V gene has CDR1 DFQATT and CDR2 SNEGSKA (reference sequence). The CDR3 loop reads CSARGPYYTF. CDR3 sequence (DNA): TGCAGTGCTAGAGGCCCCTATTACACCTTC.

The genes are TRBV19 and TRBJ2-5; 7 positions match TRBD1. The V segment lost 3 bases and the J segment 7 bases; nucleotides outside the gene matches: 5. The CDR3 is 13 residues long. CDR1 is LNHDA and CDR2 is SQIVND in the germline V gene (reference sequence). The CDR3 spells CASSIQGQRTQYF. The CDR3 DNA follows: TGTGCCAGTAGTATCCAGGGACAGAGGACCCAGTACTTC.

The chain is built from TRBV2 and TRBJ2-1; 10 bases align to TRBD2. CDR3 length: 13 amino acids. J was trimmed by 4 bases and V by 6 bases; bases with no gene match: 0. The V gene's germline CDR1 is SNHLY and CDR2 FYNNEI. The CDR3 reads CASRLAGYNEQFF. CDR3 sequence (DNA): TGTGCCAGCAGACTAGCGGGGTACAATGAGCAGTTCTTC.

V and J are TRBV3-1 (or the pseudogene TRBV3-2) and TRBJ2-5; a weak D match, TRBD2 (6 bases). The CDR3 extends over 16 amino acids. Between the trimmed V and J ends, which lost 4 bases and 1 base, there was a span of 16 bases. Germline CDR1 and CDR2: LGHDT and YNNKEL (reference sequence). The CDR3 DNA is TGTGCCAGCAGCCTGCGGTCCAGCGGGTTCCAAGAGACCCAGTACTTC. Translating it yields CASSLRSSGFQETQYF.

The V call is TRBV5-6, the J call TRBJ2-3, with 9 bases matching TRBD1. With 4 bases clipped from V and 14 bases from J, the junction kept 11 bases outside the gene matches. The CDR3 totals 13 residues. Germline CDR1 and CDR2: SGHDT and YYEEEE. CDR3 protein: CASSRHGGTGPYF. CDR3 sequence (DNA): TGTGCCAGCAGCAGGCATGGCGGGACAGGGCCGTATTTT. Looking up the rest from reference TRBV5-6 and TRBJ2-3 gives the full variable domain: DAGVTQSPTHLIKTRGQQVTLRCSPKSGHDTVSWYQQALGQGPQFIFQYYEEEERQRGNFPDRFSGHQFPNYSSELNVNALLLGDSALYLCASSRHGGTGPYFGPGTRLTVL.

This clone was seen a few times. The rearrangement uses TRBV6-5 and TRBJ2-7; 9 bases are shared with TRBD1. CDR3 length equals 14 residues. The germline CDR1 and CDR2 sequences are MNHEY and SVGAGI. Losses at the gene ends were 6 bases for V and 1 base for J; bases not matched to a gene: 4. CDR3 coding DNA: TGTGCCAGCAGCCCGGGACAGGGATCCTACGAGCAGTACTTC. This encodes CASSPGQGSYEQYF.

The rearrangement joins TRBV7-2 to TRBJ2-1, with D perhaps TRBD1 (5 bases). V lost 2 bases, J lost 7 bases, and 12 bases lay in between. CDR1 SGHTA and CDR2 FQGNSA come from the germline V gene. This CDR3 region has 14 residues. CDR3 bases: TGTGCCAGCAGCTTAAGGGGCACTCTTAATGAGCAGTTCTTC. This translates into CASSLRGTLNEQFF. Filled out from reference TRBV7-2 and TRBJ2-1, the complete variable domain reads GAGVSQSPSNKVTEKGKDVELRCDPISGHTALYWYRQSLGQGLEFLIYFQGNSAPDKSGLPSDRFSAERTGGSVSTLTIQRTQQEDSAVYLCASSLRGTLNEQFFGPGTRLTVL.

The rearrangement joins TRBV6-5 to TRBJ1-1, with 7 bases matching TRBD1. The V gene's germline CDR1 is MNHEY and CDR2 SVGAGI. This CDR3 comprises 14 residues. Trimming cost V 8 bases and J 1 base; bases outside gene matches: 7. CDR3 residues: CASGYTGANTEAFF. In DNA, the CDR3 is TGTGCCAGCGGCTACACAGGGGCGAACACTGAAGCTTTCTTT.

The rearrangement uses TRBV19 and TRBJ2-1; perhaps TRBD2 as D (7 bases). Trimming cost V 5 bases and J 2 bases, with 13 bases left between them. This CDR3 comprises 15 residues. Germline CDR1 LNHDA, CDR2 SQIVND (reference sequence). The CDR3 loop is CASSEGGGTYNEQFF. DNA of the CDR3: TGTGCCAGTAGTGAGGGGGGAGGGACCTACAATGAGCAGTTCTTC. The whole variable domain, filled in from reference TRBV19 and TRBJ2-1, reads DGGITQSPKYLFRKEGQNVTLSCEQNLNHDAMYWYRQDPGQGLRLIYYSQIVNDFQKGDIAEGYSVSREKKESFPLTVTSAQKNPTAFYLCASSEGGGTYNEQFFGPGTRLTVL.

The V and J genes are TRBV6-6 and TRBJ2-1; D may be TRBD2 (6 bases). The CDR3 is 16 residues long. The germline V and J ends were trimmed by 7 bases and 8 bases, with 24 bases remaining between them. Looked up from germline, CDR1 is MNHNY and CDR2 is SVGAGI (reference sequence). CDR3 bases: TGTGCCAGCAACGAACTAGCACGGGGGATGAAGGATGAGCAGTTCTTC. It translates to CASNELARGMKDEQFF.

V is TRBV6-5 and J is TRBJ2-5; TRBD1 agrees at 10 bases. With 5 bases clipped from V and 7 bases from J, the junction kept 7 bases outside the gene matches. From germline, CDR1 is MNHEY and CDR2 SVGAGI. This CDR3 has 14 amino acids. For the CDR3, the DNA is TGTGCCAGCAGTCCTGGGACAGGGGATCGGACCCAGTACTTC. It encodes CASSPGTGDRTQYF.

The chain employs TRBV29-1 and TRBJ1-4; possibly TRBD1 for D (6 bases). The V and J ends lost 6 bases and 8 bases respectively, with 16 bases between them. Germline V gene sequence: CDR1 SQVTM, CDR2 ANQGSEA. This CDR3 is 13 amino acids long. Written as DNA, the CDR3 is TGCAGCGTCATAACAGGGATAGAGGAAAAACTGTTTTTT. Protein: CSVITGIEEKLFF.

The rearrangement uses TRBV29-1 and TRBJ1-2; 11 bases align to TRBD1. Trimming cost V 6 bases and J 7 bases; bases outside gene matches: 7. The CDR3 has 13 residues. Germline CDR1 SQVTM, CDR2 ANQGSEA. The CDR3 nucleotides read TGCAGCGTGGACAGGGGGCGGTTGACTGGCTACACCTTC. The encoded protein is CSVDRGRLTGYTF. The whole variable domain, filled in from reference TRBV29-1 and TRBJ1-2, reads SAVISQKPSRDICQRGTSLTIQCQVDSQVTMMFWYRQQPGQSLTLIATANQGSEATYESGFVIDKFPISRPNLTFSTLTVSNMSPEDSSIYLCSVDRGRLTGYTFGSGTRLTVV.